This entry features one T cell receptor (beta chain) sequence. Its antigen specificity is not known. The record has no base qualities; no much larger clone is one base away. The cohort consisted of 650 to 700 healthy bone marrow donors. At the time of sampling, every cohort member was nominally healthy, though immune exposures that went unrecorded were likely present. The donor was CMV seronegative and belonged to the group of more than 300 seronegative cohort members. A peripheral blood sample was provided by each donor, and peripheral blood mononuclear cells were used for TCR beta sequencing. Genomic DNA was extracted from the blood cell samples with the Qiagen DNeasy Blood Extraction Kit. V lost 1 base and J lost 5 bases; the stretch between them is 13 bases long. CDR1 and CDR2 (LNHNV, YYDKDF) derive from the germline V gene (reference sequence). The CDR3 has 15 amino acids, counting the end cysteine and phenylalanine. Only the CDR3 region is kept as DNA, spanning 45 bases read in frame from base 1.

The sample originates from a study of cytomegalovirus exposure and HLA in healthy donors (dated by TCRdb to the late 2010s). At the level of the whole study: In an earlier analysis of approximately 500 of the donors, under 300 Gb of sequence data and just under 120 million unique TCR beta sequences from roughly 200 million T cells were reported. An early release that covered some 640 HLA-typed donors contained around 330 gigabases of sequencing data and 75 million to 100 million unique TCR sequences. The genetic ancestry cluster associated with self-reported Caucasian donors included over 65% of the 300 to 400 genotyped donors. The aim of the study was to test whether cataloging public T cell receptors could identify signatures of past pathogen exposure. The study profiled the T cell repertoires of fewer than 850 subjects by immunosequencing and related them to cytomegalovirus serostatus. A separate validation cohort of 100 to 150 different subjects was used in addition to the 666-subject first cohort. High-throughput TCR immunosequencing, statistical association of individual TCRs with disease status, and machine learning were combined to predict cytomegalovirus infection status. A later analysis re-analyzed previously published TCR beta repertoires from 660 or so donors and added high-resolution HLA genotyping to study TCR occurrence patterns. The later analysis used no new phenotypic data to find candidate immune exposures, relying instead on TCR beta sequences and their occurrence across donors. An earlier analysis of several hundred of the donors applied high-throughput TCR beta sequencing to assess whether each TCR beta V gene segment acted as functional or pseudogenic. Alongside the repertoire data, information on donor age, sex, ethnicity and CMV serostatus was compiled. A later genetic analysis took genome-wide SNP genotypes for about 60% of the roughly 670 donors and used that subset as a discovery cohort. All discovery cohort repertoires had been generated on a single sequencing platform. HLA typing included class I and class II loci at four-digit resolution. The number of typed donors differed by locus: roughly 620-640 for A, B, C, DRB1 and DQB1; some 540 for DQA1; approximately 600 for DPA1; and about 470 for DPB1. About five DR-DQ haplotypes were treated as single units for association and clustering because of strong linkage in the cohort. Across 300 to 400 genotyped donors of the cohort, an average of about 240,000 unique TCR beta nucleotide sequences per donor were sequenced, and roughly 17% of those sequences were non-productive.

What the study reported, not specific to this receptor: In vitro tests confirmed that a few of the cytomegalovirus-associated TCR beta chains recognize cytomegalovirus antigens. The sequencing pipeline was judged likely to have produced a cluster of highly shared sequence variants as a technical artifact. A later analysis found that HLA-associated TCR beta chains were more clonally expanded and had lower generation probabilities than equally common non-associated chains. According to the authors, the approach could potentially be generalized to other disease states and immunological phenotypes. According to a later analysis, most CMV-associated TCR beta chains appeared to be HLA-restricted, and the HLA associations seemed to be driven largely by CMV exposure. According to a later analysis, parvovirus B19, influenza, CMV and Epstein-Barr virus appeared linked to several top co-occurrence clusters. In a later analysis, some 17,000 TCR beta sequences were associated with specific HLA alleles at a false discovery rate of 0.05. The study listed 164 TCR beta chains as associated with cytomegalovirus. Linkage disequilibrium might explain the correlated functional status among segregating V segments, but an unknown experimental factor could not be excluded. A further reported finding was that TCR beta sequences accurately predicted the HLA-A and HLA-B alleles for most subjects in the first cohort. According to a later analysis, TCR association rates differed among HLA loci, with DRB1 alleles showing the most associated TCRs and HLA-C alleles showing the fewest. The only immune exposure information available for the cohort was CMV serostatus. Across donors, most TCR sequences were observed very rarely, whereas some public TCRs were present in many individuals. The 87-base-pair reads could not distinguish some IMGT-functional V segments, including TRBV6-2 and TRBV6-3, so those segments were excluded. In an earlier analysis of 587 of the donors, most TCR beta V segments appeared in productive rearrangements about 87% or about 30% of the time, broadly matching IMGT annotations. When HLA alleles, especially DR and DQ, strongly co-occurred, TCR associations were difficult to assign to individual alleles. Approximately 18 rarely observed V segments, including chromosome 9 orphons, were excluded from the earlier analysis of a few hundred of the donors because counts were too low. The presence/absence analyses assumed that sequencing depth was roughly uniform across donors, and that assumption may not be true. Only TCR beta chains were sequenced in this cohort, and the absence of alpha or paired-chain data limited detectable features. Because some donors lacked HLA typing at each locus, the association tests relied only on the typed subset. Compared with the roughly 670-donor mean, donors in an Asian-associated ancestry cluster had fewer N-insertions in productive TCRs, according to a later genetic analysis. In both the original and validation cohorts, the classifier was reported to diagnose cytomegalovirus status with high specificity and sensitivity. A later genetic analysis associated a missense DCLRE1C variant with V-gene and J-gene trimming of TCR beta chains, and an independent cohort replicated the association.

The library was prepared using the immunoSEQ multiplex PCR assay. For the multiplex PCR, a mixture combining 60 forward primers for TCR Vbeta segments and 13 reverse primers for TCR Jbeta segments was used. The CDR3 region of rearranged TCR beta genes was amplified from genomic DNA by a multiplex PCR assay. The amplified TCR beta libraries were sequenced on the Illumina HiSeq System as 87-base-pair reads. As for how the authors treated the data: Across the 500 to 850 repertoires, a later analysis counted about 81 million unique TCR beta chains, 9.5 million to 13 million of which were shared by at least two donors. A nearest-neighbor algorithm error-corrected the raw reads and collapsed the reads into unique sequences, merging closely related sequences to remove PCR and sequencing errors. Alignment of CDR3 sequences to IMGT reference sequences was used to assign V, D and J gene segments. For a sequence to be retained, a match of at least six nucleotides was required to both a V gene segment and a J gene segment. Rearrangements were classified as productive when the CDR3 lacked stop codons and remained in frame with V and J, and all other rearrangements were classified as non-productive. Following IMGT convention, CDR3 was defined as the stretch from the second conserved V-encoded cysteine to the conserved J-encoded phenylalanine. The earlier analysis of 500 to 600 of the donors excluded sequences that lacked an unambiguous match to a single V gene segment. In an earlier analysis of almost 600 of the donors, a V segment was called functional when productive rearrangements were above 56.7%, and segregating when the standard deviation between donors exceeded 5%. To diagnose cytomegalovirus status from the catalog of TCR beta chain sequences, a statistical classification framework was built. V and J gene assignment, in a later analysis, came from comparing TCR nucleotide sequences with IMGT/GENE-DB human TR gene sequences. The TCRdist pipeline was used in a later analysis to assign CDR3 sequences and most-parsimonious VDJ recombination scenarios. A later analysis defined each TCR beta chain by its CDR3 amino acid sequence plus V-gene family, and excluded reads lacking a unique V-gene family. A later analysis removed 450 to 600 highly shared, low-generation-probability nucleotide sequences to deal with suspected cross-contamination and a sequencing artifact. In a later analysis, a clonal expansion index for each public chain was calculated from normalized within-repertoire ranks of inferred template counts. In a later analysis, generation probabilities were computed with a VDJ recombination model fitted to out-of-frame rearrangements, and the resulting probabilities were checked against IGoR. In a later analysis, TCR-TCR, TCR-HLA and TCR-CMV co-occurrence was scored with hypergeometric tests, and a repertoire-size bias correction was applied to TCR pairs. To estimate false discovery rates, a later analysis permuted the HLA or CMV assignments 20 times. In a later analysis, co-occurring TCRs were grouped using DBSCAN, with TCRdist sequence similarity added in when clustering inside HLA-allele-positive subsets. For co-occurrence clustering, repertoires with fewer than 30,000 or more than 120,000 public chains were excluded, along with about five repertoires with anomalous nucleotide sharing. TCRdb holds this immuneACCESS table with in-frame rearrangements only. Some clones are missing; in checked studies, unresolved V genes explain under half, and the rest has no known cause. Clone size and V and J calls were adopted from that table, with D and trimming inferred from the DNA. The sample records about 220,000 clones, over 80% of which are singletons. The ten largest clonotypes hold roughly 0.7% of the sample.

Sequenced sample: PBMCs. The sequence came from a boy aged 2 to 10 in good health and CMV-seronegative. Recombination connected TRBV15 to TRBJ2-3; possibly the D gene is TRBD2, per 7 matching bases. The CDR3 protein is CATSRGPGGRDTQYF. The DNA sequence follows: TGTGCCACCAGCAGAGGTCCGGGGGGCCGAGATACGCAGTATTTT. Reference TRBV15 and TRBJ2-3 genes cover what lies past the CDR3, so the full variable domain is DAMVIQNPRYQVTQFGKPVTLSCSQTLNHNVMYWYQQKSSQAPKLLFHYYDKDFNNEADTPDNFQSRRPNTSFCFLDIRSPGLGDTAMYLCATSRGPGGRDTQYFGPGTRLTVL.